These T cell receptor beta chains were read from a single sample in a study of T cell responses to AZD1222 COVID-19 vaccine. TCRdb's copy holds only in-frame clones and misses some; the assay was immunoSEQ multiplex PCR. Found here are about 180,000 clones, 94% of them singletons; the top ten hold about 1.5%. Here the sequenced sample was peripheral blood, taken 28 days after the second AZD1222 dose. The receptors originated from an adult who received the AZD1222 COVID-19 vaccine. Each CDR3 is given with its conserved first and last residue. The D gene is left open where the match is weak. Clone size is stated in some rows and not others, as once, few, many or a class when expanded.

v_call	d_call	clone_size	j_call	cdr3_aa	cdr3_nt
TRBV18	.	.	TRBJ1-2	CASSPEIADGYTF	TGTGCCAGCTCACCTGAGATCGCGGATGGCTACACCTTC
TRBV19	.	.	TRBJ1-3	CASSTLQGNGNTIYF	TGTGCCAGTAGTACGCTACAGGGTAATGGAAACACCATATATTTT
TRBV6-5	TRBD1	.	TRBJ1-6	CASSYGTGGGSPLHF	TGTGCCAGCAGTTACGGGACAGGGGGCGGTTCACCCCTCCACTTT
TRBV7-3	TRBD1	.	TRBJ2-5	CASSTGVLETQYF	TGTGCCAGCAGCACAGGGGTGTTGGAGACCCAGTACTTC
TRBV28	.	.	TRBJ1-2	CASIKPLQNYGYTF	TGTGCCAGCATCAAACCCCTCCAGAACTATGGCTACACCTTC
TRBV6-2/TRBV6-3	.	.	TRBJ1-5	CASSYKGKGNQPQHF	TGTGCCAGCAGTTACAAAGGGAAGGGCAATCAGCCCCAGCATTTT
TRBV6-5	.	few	TRBJ1-3	CASVADSGNTIYF	TGTGCCAGCGTCGCGGATTCTGGAAACACCATATATTTT
TRBV9	TRBD1	.	TRBJ2-1	CASSVETGANEQFF	TGTGCCAGCAGCGTCGAGACAGGGGCCAATGAGCAGTTCTTC
TRBV19	TRBD2	.	TRBJ2-3	CASSRIAGEGTDTQYF	TGTGCCAGTAGTAGGATAGCGGGAGAGGGGACAGATACGCAGTATTTT
TRBV28	TRBD1	.	TRBJ1-1	CASSLLEFSGQGSTEAFF	TGTGCCAGCAGTTTACTTGAATTCTCGGGACAGGGATCAACTGAAGCTTTCTTT
TRBV3-1/TRBV3-2	.	few	TRBJ1-3	CASSQDRAIGNTIYF	TGTGCCAGCAGCCAAGACAGGGCGATAGGAAACACCATATATTTT
TRBV5-6	.	.	TRBJ2-3	CASSLDPGVTQYF	TGTGCCAGCAGCTTGGACCCGGGGGTCACGCAGTATTTT
TRBV5-4	TRBD2	.	TRBJ2-1	CASSFSREGNEQFF	TGTGCCAGCAGCTTTAGCCGGGAGGGCAATGAGCAGTTCTTC
TRBV7-2	TRBD1	.	TRBJ1-4	CASSLGTVNEKLFF	TGTGCCAGCAGCTTGGGGACAGTTAATGAAAAACTGTTTTTT
TRBV6-5	.	.	TRBJ2-1	CASRDPGLTNNEQFF	TGTGCCAGCAGGGACCCTGGACTCACGAACAATGAGCAGTTCTTC
TRBV7-8	.	.	TRBJ1-1	CASSLRGNTEAFF	TGTGCCAGCAGCTTAAGGGGAAACACTGAAGCTTTCTTT
TRBV28	TRBD1	.	TRBJ1-1	CASSAGQGMNTEAFF	TGTGCCAGCAGTGCCGGACAGGGAATGAACACTGAAGCTTTCTTT
TRBV11-3	TRBD2	.	TRBJ2-1	CASSPSSGGAYNEQFF	TGTGCCAGCAGCCCATCTAGCGGGGGGGCCTACAATGAGCAGTTCTTC
TRBV9	.	.	TRBJ2-3	CASSRRGSTDTQYF	TGTGCCAGCAGTCGCCGGGGCTCCACAGATACGCAGTATTTT
TRBV11-2	.	.	TRBJ2-7	CASSSRPSRGWYF	TGTGCCAGCAGCTCCCGACCGTCACGAGGGTGGTACTTC
TRBV9	TRBD2	.	TRBJ2-1	CASSVSAGGYNEQFF	TGTGCCAGCAGCGTATCAGCGGGGGGATACAATGAGCAGTTCTTC
TRBV5-6	TRBD1	.	TRBJ1-2	CASSPRTGIGSGYTF	TGTGCCAGCAGCCCGCGGACAGGGATTGGGTCTGGCTACACCTTC
TRBV19	.	once	TRBJ2-3	CASINSGRSDTQYF	TGTGCCAGTATCAATTCGGGTCGGTCCGATACGCAGTATTTT
TRBV9	TRBD2	.	TRBJ2-2	CASSRVLAGGRTGELFF	TGTGCCAGCAGCCGCGTCTTGGCGGGAGGACGGACCGGGGAGCTGTTTTTT